A selection of T cell receptor beta chains follows, all from one sample in a study of OX40 agonist ivuxolimab in advanced cancers. Using immunoSEQ multiplex PCR, the repertoire was profiled, and TCRdb retains in-frame clones only, with some absent. Among tens of thousands of clones listed, 89% were seen once. The sample was CD4+ or CD8+ T cells sorted from blood, taken in a trial of the OX40 agonist ivuxolimab. All receptors come from an adult with an advanced solid tumor such as melanoma, head and neck, liver or kidney cancer. Both conserved end residues are part of each CDR3. A D gene is named only where the DNA matches it firmly. Clone size is shown for a subset of rows, as once, few, many or a class of expanded clone.

d_call,v_call,j_call,clone_size,cdr3_aa,cdr3_nt
-,TRBV19,TRBJ2-1,-,CASSIVPAGPLDEQFF,TGTGCCAGTAGTATAGTTCCGGCAGGACCCCTTGATGAGCAGTTCTTC
TRBD1,TRBV6-5,TRBJ1-1,-,CASSNRGLNTEAFF,TGTGCCAGCAGTAACAGGGGGCTGAACACTGAAGCTTTCTTT
-,TRBV5-3,TRBJ1-5,once,CARSLRDGDSNQPQHF,TGTGCCAGAAGCTTGCGAGACGGGGATAGCAATCAGCCCCAGCATTTT
TRBD1,TRBV30,TRBJ1-1,-,CAWSKIYGTGEDTEAFF,TGTGCCTGGAGCAAGATTTACGGGACAGGGGAGGACACTGAAGCTTTCTTT
-,TRBV13,TRBJ2-7,-,CASSPLGRSSYEQYF,TGTGCCAGCAGCCCCCTCGGAAGGAGCTCCTACGAGCAGTACTTC
TRBD1,TRBV30,TRBJ2-5,once,CAGTGTALGEQYF,TGTGCCGGGACAGGGACCGCTCTTGGGGAGCAGTACTTC
-,TRBV6-5,TRBJ1-2,-,CASRAPANYGYTF,TGTGCCAGCAGGGCACCCGCTAACTATGGCTACACCTTC
-,TRBV9,TRBJ1-4,-,CASSVEGQYFEKLFF,TGTGCCAGCAGCGTAGAGGGACAATATTTCGAAAAACTGTTTTTT
TRBD1,TRBV5-6,TRBJ2-2,-,CASSWGTENTGELFF,TGTGCCAGCAGCTGGGGGACAGAGAACACCGGGGAGCTGTTTTTT
-,TRBV12-5,TRBJ1-1,-,CATNRDTNTEAFF,TGTGCTACCAACAGGGATACGAACACTGAAGCTTTCTTT
-,TRBV19,TRBJ2-2,-,CASTNTGELFF,TGTGCCAGTACTAACACCGGGGAGCTGTTTTTT
TRBD2,TRBV9,TRBJ2-1,-,CASSVGTSGRNEQFF,TGTGCCAGCAGCGTTGGGACTAGCGGGAGAAATGAGCAGTTCTTC
TRBD2,TRBV5-4,TRBJ2-3,few,CASSFESGGESTDTQYF,TGTGCCAGCAGTTTCGAAAGCGGGGGGGAAAGCACAGATACGCAGTATTTT
TRBD1,TRBV5-6,TRBJ2-5,-,CASSLGQGILETQYF,TGTGCCAGCAGCTTGGGACAGGGGATTCTAGAGACCCAGTACTTC
TRBD2,TRBV4-1,TRBJ2-1,-,CASSQTVRLAGGWDEQFF,TGCGCCAGCAGCCAAACTGTAAGGCTAGCGGGGGGTTGGGATGAGCAGTTCTTC
-,TRBV19,TRBJ1-1,-,CASSPRTGGTEAFF,TGTGCCAGTAGCCCTCGAACCGGGGGGACTGAAGCTTTCTTT
-,TRBV4-3,TRBJ1-1,-,CASSRGHLNTEAFF,TGCGCCAGCAGCCGAGGACACCTTAACACTGAAGCTTTCTTT
-,TRBV7-2,TRBJ2-3,-,CASRSLAAVETQYF,TGTGCCAGCAGATCACTAGCCGCGGTGGAGACGCAGTATTTT
TRBD1,TRBV7-9,TRBJ1-1,-,CASRYATGGTEAFF,TGTGCCAGCAGATACGCGACAGGGGGCACTGAAGCTTTCTTT
-,TRBV6-5,TRBJ1-1,-,CASQSHQIMNTEAFF,TGTGCCAGCCAATCCCACCAGATCATGAACACTGAAGCTTTCTTT
TRBD1,TRBV7-6,TRBJ1-1,-,CASSLTARKTGLSMNTEAFF,TGTGCCAGCAGCTTAACGGCGAGGAAGACAGGGCTCTCTATGAACACTGAAGCTTTCTTT
-,TRBV19,TRBJ1-5,-,CASSAQGVQPQHF,TGTGCCAGTAGTGCCCAAGGTGTTCAGCCCCAGCATTTT
-,TRBV7-9,TRBJ2-7,-,CASSLGGGAYEQYF,TGTGCCAGCAGCTTGGGAGGGGGGGCCTACGAGCAGTACTTC
TRBD2,TRBV6-6,TRBJ2-2,-,CASSYVTSGITGELFF,TGTGCCAGCAGTTACGTTACTAGCGGGATAACCGGGGAGCTGTTTTTT
TRBD1,TRBV5-1,TRBJ1-2,-,CASSLADRGYGYTF,TGCGCCAGCAGCTTGGCCGACAGGGGGTACGGCTACACCTTC
-,TRBV5-4,TRBJ2-2,few,CASSLAPDSSGGELFF,TGTGCCAGCAGCTTGGCCCCGGACTCGAGTGGCGGGGAGCTGTTTTTT
-,TRBV27,TRBJ2-7,once,CASGLKGKNFGQYF,TGTGCCAGCGGATTAAAGGGTAAAAATTTCGGGCAGTACTTC
TRBD2,TRBV4-3,TRBJ2-1,-,CASSPIAGGRNEQFF,TGCGCCAGCAGCCCCATAGCGGGAGGTAGGAATGAGCAGTTCTTC
-,TRBV5-1,TRBJ2-1,-,CASSLESLREQFF,TGCGCCAGCAGCTTGGAGTCCCTTCGGGAGCAGTTCTTC
TRBD2,TRBV30,TRBJ2-3,once,CAWSPLAGGPHTQYF,TGTGCCTGGAGTCCCTTGGCGGGGGGGCCACATACGCAGTATTTT
-,TRBV30,TRBJ2-5,-,CAWAWGRQETQYF,TGTGCCTGGGCTTGGGGGCGGCAAGAGACCCAGTACTTC
TRBD1,TRBV6-6,TRBJ1-1,-,CASSSTTGVGDTEAFF,TGTGCCAGCAGTTCGACGACAGGGGTTGGTGACACTGAAGCTTTCTTT
TRBD1,TRBV2,TRBJ2-3,-,CASSDLGTATDTQYF,TGTGCCAGCAGTGATCTTGGGACAGCAACTGATACGCAGTATTTT
-,TRBV7-2,TRBJ2-6,-,CASSPADTRSGANVLTF,TGTGCCAGCAGTCCCGCGGACACCCGATCTGGGGCCAACGTCCTGACTTTC
-,TRBV5-1,TRBJ1-4,-,CASSRGMEVNSEKLFF,TGCGCCAGCAGCCGTGGTATGGAGGTTAATTCTGAAAAACTGTTTTTT
-,TRBV9,TRBJ1-5,-,CASSKGVGEEDSNQPQHF,TGTGCCAGCAGCAAAGGGGTGGGGGAGGAAGATAGCAATCAGCCCCAGCATTTT
-,TRBV7-2,TRBJ2-1,-,CASSPLSDEQFF,TGTGCCAGCAGCCCCCTTAGCGATGAGCAGTTCTTC
-,TRBV7-2,TRBJ2-7,-,CASSPQTVSYEQYF,TGTGCCAGCAGCCCTCAGACAGTCTCCTACGAGCAGTACTTC
-,TRBV28,TRBJ1-2,-,CASTGGEGGYTF,TGTGCCAGCACTGGTGGAGAGGGTGGCTACACCTTC
-,TRBV6-6,TRBJ1-1,-,CASTQSDYRATEAFF,TGTGCCAGCACCCAATCCGACTATAGAGCCACTGAAGCTTTCTTT
-,TRBV18,TRBJ1-4,once,CASSPLGQTNEKLFF,TGTGCCAGCTCACCTCTAGGGCAGACTAATGAAAAACTGTTTTTT
-,TRBV28,TRBJ2-3,-,CASSPDGTDTQYF,TGTGCCAGCAGTCCGGACGGGACAGATACGCAGTATTTT
-,TRBV21-1,TRBJ2-4,-,CASPQGIGINIQYF,TGTGCCAGCCCCCAAGGGATTGGGATAAACATTCAGTACTTC
TRBD1,TRBV15,TRBJ1-6,-,CATSREPTGGSPLHF,TGTGCCACCAGCAGGGAGCCGACAGGGGGGTCACCCCTCCACTTT
-,TRBV9,TRBJ1-2,-,CASSVDFRGNYGYTF,TGTGCCAGCAGCGTAGATTTCCGGGGAAACTATGGCTACACCTTC
-,TRBV5-1,TRBJ2-3,few,CASSLVAGFKDTQYF,TGCGCCAGCAGCTTGGTAGCTGGGTTTAAAGATACGCAGTATTTT
-,TRBV6-1,TRBJ1-1,-,CASSEFGAQNTEAFF,TGTGCCAGCAGTGAATTCGGGGCCCAGAACACTGAAGCTTTCTTT
-,TRBV30,TRBJ2-7,-,CAWSDLGTAQYF,TGTGCCTGGAGCGACCTTGGCACCGCGCAGTACTTC
-,TRBV5-1,TRBJ1-5,once,CASSLARGLRGRANQPQHF,TGCGCCAGCAGCTTGGCTCGGGGGTTAAGAGGGAGGGCAAATCAGCCCCAGCATTTT
TRBD1,TRBV4-3,TRBJ2-1,-,CASSQDPGQGEFF,TGCGCCAGCAGCCAAGATCCGGGACAGGGCGAGTTCTTC
-,TRBV27,TRBJ2-5,-,CASSRGPMKETQYF,TGTGCCAGCAGCCGTGGACCCATGAAAGAGACCCAGTACTTC
-,TRBV15,TRBJ2-3,-,CATSRDQISTDTQYF,TGTGCCACCAGCAGAGACCAGATTAGCACAGATACGCAGTATTTT
TRBD2,TRBV30,TRBJ2-1,-,CAWSRGGGGAPGEQFF,TGTGCCTGGAGTCGGGGCGGCGGGGGGGCCCCCGGTGAGCAGTTCTTC
TRBD2,TRBV5-1,TRBJ2-3,-,CASSLASGRGTDTQYF,TGCGCCAGCAGCTTGGCTAGCGGGCGAGGCACAGATACGCAGTATTTT
-,TRBV4-1,TRBJ1-2,few,CASSQVGQLRTYGYTF,TGCGCCAGCAGCCAGGTCGGTCAGCTTCGTACCTATGGCTACACCTTC
TRBD2,TRBV5-4,TRBJ2-5,once,CASSLGLAVETQYF,TGTGCCAGCAGCTTGGGACTAGCCGTGGAGACCCAGTACTTC